This T cell receptor beta chain was profiled in a study of cytomegalovirus exposure and HLA in healthy donors. Across the whole study: The use of the same platform for the approximately 110 validation repertoires and the 600 to 800 first-cohort repertoires was reported by a later analysis. Study-wide results and limits: Cytomegalovirus status was reportedly diagnosed by the classifier with high sensitivity and specificity. The authors enumerated 150 to 200 TCR beta chains as linked to cytomegalovirus.

TCRdb keeps only in-frame clones here, not all; method: immunoSEQ multiplex PCR. The sample lists 150,000 to 200,000 clones; roughly 86% were seen once. Germline V gene sequence: CDR1 MDHEN, CDR2 SYDVKM. This CDR3 has 13 amino acids. V was cut by 2 bases and J by 11 bases, with 15 bases left in between. Comment on this clone: Its antigen remains unknown.

This receptor was identified in a woman between 18 and 29 years old in good health and CMV-seropositive. The rearrangement uses TRBV28 and TRBJ1-1, with D tentatively TRBD1 (5 bases). Sequencing was done on a sample of PBMCs. For the CDR3, the DNA is TGTGCCAGCAGTTTACCCCTGGGGGGGAAGGCTTTCTTT. It yields the protein CASSLPLGGKAFF.